This T cell receptor beta chain comes out of a study of blood T cells in healthy people across ages. Study-level findings and limits: Per million T cells, the diversity of TCR beta decreased roughly linearly as age advanced. Naive CD4+ cells and diversity were both higher in long-lived donors than in aged donors. Strong correlation linked observed beta diversity and percent naive T cells.

With a J-beta primer mix and a sample-barcoded 5' primer, a second PCR ran about 7 to 11 cycles. Each sample yielded at least 2.5 million CDR3-containing paired-end reads. TCRdb re-derived calls from the 5' RACE reads in MiXCR, one entry per CDR3 protein. The sample contains approximately 810,000 distinct CDR3 sequences, 25% to 30% of which appear only once. This clonotype was observed a few times. Its antigen remains unknown. V was clipped by 3 bases and J by 5 bases, with 16 bases between them. From germline, CDR1 is SEHNR and CDR2 FQNEAQ (reference sequence). The CDR3 consists of 15 residues. The receptor was isolated from a woman older than 75 in good health. The V gene is TRBV7-9, the J gene TRBJ1-1; D possibly corresponds to TRBD1 (5 bases). Sequenced material: blood. The CDR3 DNA sequence: TGTGCCAGCAGCTTCCGGGACCAAGGAGGGACTGAAGCTTTCTTT. Protein: CASSFRDQGGTEAFF. Full variable domain (outside the CDR3, taken from reference TRBV7-9 and TRBJ1-1): DTGVSQNPRHKITKRGQNVTFRCDPISEHNRLYWYRQTLGQGPEFLTYFQNEAQLEKSRLLSDRFSAERPKGSFSTLEIQRTEQGDSAMYLCASSFRDQGGTEAFFGQGTRLTVV.